This T cell receptor (beta chain) emerged from a study of T cell responses to AZD1222 COVID-19 vaccine. Study results and caveats: Compared with day 0, the breadth and depth of the Spike-specific TCR repertoire rose significantly after two doses of AZD1222. The peak T cell response came first, and repertoires were sampled only after it. Reportedly, nearly half of unique spike TCRs recognized epitopes outside B.1.351/B.1.1.7 mutations. The sample set comprised mostly white British donors with more females, and clonal diversity was possibly underestimated.

A note on this clone: Its antigen is unknown.

Germline CDR1 SQVTM, CDR2 ANQGSEA. The CDR3 is 13 amino acids. Trimming cost V 4 bases and J 7 bases, with 14 bases left between them. Assay: immunoSEQ multiplex PCR; the TCRdb copy retains only in-frame clones and omits some. The data hold some 110,000 clones, with over 80% observed a single time. The chain has TRBV29-1 and TRBJ1-5; tentative D call: TRBD1 (5 bases). The clonotype comes from an adult in good health. The sequences come from peripheral blood, collected on day 0 of AZD1222 vaccination. The CDR3 DNA sequence: TGCAGCGTTGGGAGGGGAAGAGGGCAGCCCCAGCATTTT. Protein: CSVGRGRGQPQHF. Looking up the rest from reference TRBV29-1 and TRBJ1-5 gives the full variable domain: SAVISQKPSRDICQRGTSLTIQCQVDSQVTMMFWYRQQPGQSLTLIATANQGSEATYESGFVIDKFPISRPNLTFSTLTVSNMSPEDSSIYLCSVGRGRGQPQHFGDGTRLSIL.